This paragraph covers one T cell receptor beta chain sequence. Its specificity is not known. Germline V gene data show CDR1 as MGHRA and CDR2 as YSYEKL. V was pared by 2 bases and J by 0 bases, with 13 bases between. The CDR3 runs 16 residues. This record belongs to a study of blood T cells in healthy people across ages. General study results and limits: Observed TCR beta diversity per million T cells went down as age went up. This fall followed a roughly linear course with age.

Next came a second PCR, run for about 6 to 12 cycles, which used a sample-barcoded 5' primer along with a J-beta primer mix. Each CDR3 protein gets one entry after TCRdb re-called the 5' RACE reads with MiXCR. In the table there are about 1.4 million distinct CDR3 sequences, roughly 60% of which are singletons. The chain uses TRBV4-1 and TRBJ1-1; unclear D gene. The sample consisted of blood. The sequence was obtained from a man aged 18-30 years in good health. The CDR3 region has the DNA TGCGCCAGCAGCCAACCTACCGGGCCAATGAACACTGAAGCTTTCTTT. This codes for CASSQPTGPMNTEAFF.